This is a list of T cell receptor beta chains from one sample in a study of blood T cell repertoires in COVID-19. Here immunoSEQ multiplex PCR was the method, and the copy in TCRdb shows in-frame clones only, minus some. Of roughly 87,000 clones listed, about 85% are singletons. Sequenced: peripheral blood. All receptors derive from a woman of 80 years or more with COVID-19, enrolled during active disease. CDR3s include the opening cysteine and the closing phenylalanine or tryptophan. D genes are given only for firm matches. Some rows have no size entry. The others give once, few or many, or a class for an expanded clone.

V gene,D gene,J gene,clone size,CDR3 protein,CDR3 DNA
TRBV27,.,TRBJ1-3,.,CASSLSVRANTIYF,TGTGCCAGCAGTTTATCTGTGCGTGCGAACACCATATATTTT
TRBV28,TRBD1,TRBJ1-3,.,CASSPRQGYGNTIYF,TGTGCCAGCAGTCCAAGACAGGGGTATGGAAACACCATATATTTT
TRBV2,TRBD2,TRBJ2-5,.,CASSPGLAGVETQYF,TGTGCCAGCAGTCCGGGACTAGCGGGAGTGGAGACCCAGTACTTC
TRBV27,.,TRBJ2-3,.,CASSRRQVGSTDTQYF,TGTGCCAGCAGTCGCAGACAGGTTGGGAGCACAGATACGCAGTATTTT
TRBV28,.,TRBJ2-7,.,CASSFPGFSYEQYF,TGTGCCAGCAGTTTCCCGGGGTTCTCCTACGAGCAGTACTTC
TRBV5-5,.,TRBJ1-2,few,CASSFTPIEVGGYTF,TGTGCCAGCAGCTTTACCCCGATTGAAGTCGGTGGCTACACCTTC
TRBV2,TRBD2,TRBJ2-5,.,CASSDPGGPEETQYF,TGTGCCAGCAGTGACCCGGGGGGGCCAGAAGAGACCCAGTACTTC
TRBV7-8,TRBD2,TRBJ2-1,.,CASSLARTSSYNEQFF,TGTGCCAGCAGCTTAGCTCGGACTAGCTCCTACAATGAGCAGTTCTTC
TRBV3-1/TRBV3-2,TRBD1,TRBJ2-7,.,CATTTGGEQYF,TGTGCCACTACGACAGGGGGCGAGCAGTACTTC
TRBV15,.,TRBJ1-4,.,CATRLWGLATNEKLFF,TGTGCCACCAGACTCTGGGGACTGGCAACTAATGAAAAACTGTTTTTT
TRBV30,.,TRBJ2-7,.,CAWNRGMGYEQYF,TGTGCCTGGAATAGGGGTATGGGCTACGAGCAGTACTTC
TRBV9,TRBD2,TRBJ2-2,.,CASSVLTSGGTGELFF,TGTGCCAGCAGCGTACTTACTAGCGGGGGCACCGGGGAGCTGTTTTTT
TRBV5-4,TRBD2,TRBJ2-1,.,CASSSGLAGDPEQFF,TGTGCCAGCAGCTCGGGACTAGCGGGAGATCCTGAGCAGTTCTTC
TRBV13,TRBD2,TRBJ2-7,.,CASSLGTSGSRGQYF,TGTGCCAGCAGCTTAGGGACTAGCGGGAGTCGAGGGCAGTACTTC
TRBV3-1/TRBV3-2,.,TRBJ1-4,once,CASSPTGQSEKLFF,TGTGCCAGCAGCCCCACAGGGCAGAGTGAAAAACTGTTTTTT
TRBV9,.,TRBJ1-1,.,CASSVASEMNTEAFF,TGTGCCAGCAGCGTAGCGTCAGAAATGAACACTGAAGCTTTCTTT
TRBV18,.,TRBJ1-6,.,CASSPPVAGNNSPLHF,TGTGCCAGCTCACCACCGGTGGCCGGGAATAATTCACCCCTCCACTTT
TRBV10-3,TRBD2,TRBJ2-3,.,CAISGLAETSTDTQYF,TGTGCCATCAGTGGACTAGCGGAGACTAGCACAGATACGCAGTATTTT
TRBV5-1,TRBD1,TRBJ1-3,.,CASREGTASGNTIYF,TGCGCCAGCAGGGAAGGGACAGCCTCTGGAAACACCATATATTTT
TRBV7-2,.,TRBJ1-2,.,CASSKDSPYGYTF,TGTGCCAGCAGCAAGGACAGCCCCTATGGCTACACCTTC
TRBV29-1,TRBD2,TRBJ2-2,.,CSVWTSGAGELFF,TGCAGCGTGTGGACTAGCGGGGCCGGGGAGCTGTTTTTT
TRBV5-1,TRBD2,TRBJ2-3,.,CASKDQLAGGADTQYF,TGCGCCAGCAAAGACCAGCTAGCGGGAGGGGCAGATACGCAGTATTTT
TRBV9,TRBD2,TRBJ2-1,.,CARTPGLASYNEQFF,TGTGCCAGGACACCGGGACTAGCCTCCTACAATGAGCAGTTCTTC
TRBV7-3,.,TRBJ2-1,.,CASSLDRGAYNEQFF,TGTGCCAGCAGCTTAGATCGGGGGGCGTACAATGAGCAGTTCTTC
TRBV7-9,TRBD2,TRBJ2-1,.,CASSFRRGGGYNEQFF,TGTGCCAGCAGCTTTAGGCGGGGGGGAGGATACAATGAGCAGTTCTTC
TRBV5-4,TRBD1,TRBJ1-1,.,CASSGDRSLEAFF,TGTGCCAGCAGCGGGGACAGGTCTCTTGAAGCTTTCTTT